This note documents a single TCR beta chain sequence. Sequenced by immunoSEQ multiplex PCR; TCRdb stores in-frame clones only, minus some. The sample contains 95,000 to 150,000 clones, roughly four fifths of which appear only once. These data are taken from a study of blood T cell repertoires in COVID-19. Trimming cost V 6 bases and J 11 bases; bases outside gene matches: 10. CDR1 is MNHEY, CDR2 SVGAGI, per germline. The CDR3 spans 13 residues. The sequencing sample was made of peripheral blood. The source of this sequence is a woman aged 70-85 years with acute or convalescent COVID-19. V is TRBV6-5 and J is TRBJ1-1, with TRBD1 identical over 9 bases. In DNA form, the CDR3 reads TGTGCCAGCAGGTTACAGGGGGCCCCCGAGGCTTTCTTT. It is translated as CASRLQGAPEAFF.